These 21 T cell receptor beta chains share one sample of origin, sequenced in a study of T-cell memory formation after mild COVID-19. TCRdb reanalysed the 5' RACE reads using MiXCR and keeps one entry per CDR3 protein. This table holds approximately 150,000 distinct CDR3 sequences, about 14% found once. Sequencing was performed on PBMCs or a T cell subset sorted from them (not recorded which). The receptors originated from an adult woman who had mild COVID-19 (a few samples of this study predate the infection). Cell type and time point are not known.

This clonotype was seen a few times. This chain joins TRBV6-5 and TRBJ2-3; D is ambiguous. V lost 6 bases and J 0 bases, leaving 13 bases between the germline ends. CDR1 and CDR2 from the germline V gene are MNHEY and SVGAGI. The CDR3 extends over 15 amino acids. CDR3 amino acids: CASRMGLPSTDTQYF. CDR3 sequence (DNA): TGTGCCAGCAGGATGGGCTTACCTAGCACAGATACGCAGTATTTT.

This clonotype has a handful of counts. This sequence joins TRBV5-6 and TRBJ1-6, with no clear D. Trimming removed 4 bases at V and 7 bases at J, with 18 bases between. The CDR3 sequence is 16 residues long. Germline V gene lookup returns CDR1 SGHDT and CDR2 YYEEEE. CDR3: CASSIGPRVENSPLHF. DNA of the CDR3: TGTGCCAGCAGCATTGGGCCTAGGGTCGAAAATTCACCCCTCCACTTT.

This clonotype was detected ten times or more. The chain combines TRBV19 with TRBJ2-7; TRBD2 matches 14 bases. Germline loops: CDR1 LNHDA, CDR2 SQIVND (reference sequence). CDR3 length: 17 amino acids. Trimming took 3 bases from V and 1 from J; bases not matched to a gene: 5. The CDR3 nucleotides read TGTGCCAGTAGTATGAGACTAGCGGGAGGGGGGTCCTACGAGCAGTACTTC. As protein: CASSMRLAGGGSYEQYF. Supplemented by reference TRBV19 and TRBJ2-7, the full variable domain reads DGGITQSPKYLFRKEGQNVTLSCEQNLNHDAMYWYRQDPGQGLRLIYYSQIVNDFQKGDIAEGYSVSREKKESFPLTVTSAQKNPTAFYLCASSMRLAGGGSYEQYFGPGTRLTVT.

This clonotype came up a few times. J is TRBJ1-2 and V is TRBV25-1; D is perhaps TRBD1 (5 bases). CDR1 is MGHDK and CDR2 is SYGVNS in the germline V gene. The CDR3 contains 13 residues. Trimming removed 7 bases from V and 11 bases from J, with 20 bases in between. CDR3: CASNQGARGRYTF. CDR3 DNA sequence: TGTGCCAGCAATCAGGGCGCAAGAGGTCGGTACACCTTC.

This CDR3 is CASSISGANTDTQYF. The CDR3 DNA sequence: TGTGCCAGCAGTATTAGCGGGGCAAACACAGATACGCAGTATTTT. V gene TRBV12-3 or TRBV12-4 combines with J gene TRBJ2-3, with 8 bases fitting TRBD2. Trimming took 5 bases from V and 2 from J; bases not matched to a gene: 6. The CDR3 consists of 15 residues.

This clonotype has a handful of counts. CDR3 DNA: TGTGCCAGTAACAGGGGACCCTCCTATGGCTACACCTTC. Its translation: CASNRGPSYGYTF. The V gene is TRBV12-3 or TRBV12-4, the J gene TRBJ1-2; 7 bases map to TRBD1. Trimming at V came to 9 bases and at J to 4 bases, leaving 8 bases not matched to a gene. The CDR3 is 13 amino acids.

This chain connects TRBV4-3 to TRBJ1-4; TRBD1 matches at 7 bases. Germline CDR1 LGHNA, CDR2 YSLEER. The CDR3 covers 16 residues. V was clipped by 2 bases and J by 3 bases; unmatched bases: 6. This chain's CDR3 is CASSQQGTAPNEKLFF. In nucleotides, the CDR3 is TGCGCCAGCAGCCAACAGGGGACAGCCCCTAATGAAAAACTGTTTTTT.

The table lists this clonotype with many counts. The chain employs TRBV12-3 or TRBV12-4 and TRBJ2-3; D uncertain. CDR3 size: 14 residues. V was clipped by 1 base and J by 0 bases, with 5 bases between them. The CDR3 reads CASSLDGSTDTQYF. CDR3 coding DNA: TGTGCCAGCAGTTTAGACGGTAGCACAGATACGCAGTATTTT.

Concerning this clonotype: The junction does not match germline at one end; this may be a read error. J is TRBJ1-1 and V is TRBV5-1; D possibly corresponds to TRBD1 (5 bases). From germline, CDR1 is SGHRS and CDR2 YFSETQ. The CDR3 loop spans 15 amino acids. This CDR3 is CASSLGGREGTEAFF. CDR3 bases: TGCGCCAGCAGCTTGGGTGGCAGGGAGGGCACTGAGGCTTTCTTT.

This clonotype was detected a few times. This chain uses TRBV7-8 with TRBJ1-3, with 9 bases fitting TRBD1. V was clipped by 5 bases and J by 4 bases; unmatched bases: 3. This CDR3 contains 14 residues. Germline CDR1 and CDR2: SGHVS and FQNEAQ. Written as DNA, the CDR3 is TGTGCCAGCAGCGCCGGGACAGGGGGAAACACCATATATTTT. This gives the protein CASSAGTGGNTIYF. The variable domain in full, with the rest retrieved from reference TRBV7-8 and TRBJ1-3, is GAGVSQSPRYKVAKRGQDVALRCDPISGHVSLFWYQQALGQGPEFLTYFQNEAQLDKSGLPSDRFFAERPEGSVSTLKIQRTQQEDSAVYLCASSAGTGGNTIYFGEGSWLTVV.

The table lists this clonotype with a few counts. The chain recombines TRBV5-5 with TRBJ2-1; D unresolved. This CDR3 has 15 amino acids. CDR1 SGHKS and CDR2 YYEKEE come from the germline V gene (reference sequence). V was pared by 0 bases and J by 1 base, with 8 bases between. The CDR3 reads CASSLDEASYNEQFF. The CDR3 DNA reads TGTGCCAGCAGCTTGGACGAGGCGTCCTACAATGAGCAGTTCTTC.

The genes are TRBV4-3 and TRBJ2-3, with D possibly being TRBD2 (6 bases). With 1 base removed from V and 5 bases from J, the gap between germline ends came to 10 bases. In germline, CDR1 is LGHNA, CDR2 YSLEER. The CDR3 loop spans 14 amino acids. CDR3 bases: TGCGCCAGCAGCCAAGTTGGAGGGGAAGATACGCAGTATTTT. It yields the protein CASSQVGGEDTQYF.

This clonotype turned up a few times. The chain carries TRBV19 and TRBJ2-2; D may be TRBD1 (5 bases). In germline, CDR1 is LNHDA, CDR2 SQIVND (reference sequence). Trimming cost V 1 base and J 7 bases, with 16 bases left between them. The CDR3 is 16 amino acids. DNA of the CDR3: TGTGCCAGTAGTATAGTCCAGGGTGGAATGAACGGGGAGCTGTTTTTT. The encoded protein is CASSIVQGGMNGELFF.

This clonotype was counted at least ten times. The V call is TRBV5-1, the J call TRBJ1-2; no clear D gene. Germline loops: CDR1 SGHRS, CDR2 YFSETQ. V was clipped by 4 bases and J by 4 bases, with 5 bases between them. The CDR3 is 11 amino acids. The CDR3 spells CASSPSYGYTF. CDR3 nucleotide sequence: TGCGCCAGCAGCCCATCCTATGGCTACACCTTC.

This clonotype was seen only a few times. The chain recombines TRBV5-4 with TRBJ2-3, with D possibly TRBD1 on 6 matching bases. V was trimmed by 3 bases and J by 2 bases, leaving 13 bases between them. Germline-derived CDR1 and CDR2 are SGHNT and YYREEE (reference sequence). The CDR3 has 15 residues. DNA of the CDR3: TGTGCCAGCAGCTCGGCAGGGGAACTCACAGATACGCAGTATTTT. Protein product: CASSSAGELTDTQYF.

The chain recombines TRBV11-2 with TRBJ1-6; 9 bases match TRBD1. The junction had 16 bases not matched to a gene; V was cut back by 6 bases and J by 7 bases. Germline CDR1 and CDR2: SGHAT and FQNNGV. The CDR3 is made up of 18 amino acids. This CDR3 is CASSSDRGSTIRNSPLHF. CDR3 coding DNA: TGTGCCAGCAGTTCCGACAGGGGGTCCACCATTAGGAATTCACCCCTCCACTTT.

The chain carries TRBV12-3 or TRBV12-4 and TRBJ2-7; the match to TRBD2 covers 12 bases. The J segment lost 5 bases and the V segment lost 3 bases, leaving 14 bases of the junction unmatched. The CDR3 runs 18 residues. CDR3 region: CASSFLRTSGIIFHEQYF. DNA for the CDR3: TGTGCCAGCAGTTTCCTTCGGACTAGCGGGATAATATTCCACGAGCAGTACTTC.

This clonotype was picked up many times. This chain connects TRBV5-6 to TRBJ1-6; D is unresolved. Germline CDR1 and CDR2: SGHDT and YYEEEE. The CDR3 runs to 12 residues. Trimming removed 5 bases from V and 10 bases from J, with 10 bases in between. The CDR3 reads CASSIVNSPLHF. CDR3 in DNA: TGTGCCAGCAGTATTGTAAACTCACCCCTCCACTTT.

This clonotype has ten or more counts. The chain joins TRBV4-1 to TRBJ2-1; TRBD1 matches at 8 bases. Germline-derived CDR1 and CDR2 are MGHRA and YSYEKL. The CDR3 has 17 residues. V shed 0 bases and J 4 bases; nucleotides not matched to a gene: 8. The CDR3, as DNA: TGCGCCAGCAGCCAAGAGGACCCGGGACAGGCTTACAATGAGCAGTTCTTC. It is translated as CASSQEDPGQAYNEQFF.

J is TRBJ2-5 and V is TRBV19; 8 bases align to TRBD2. Germline V lookup: CDR1 LNHDA, CDR2 SQIVND (reference sequence). J lost 5 bases, V lost 3 bases, and 2 bases had no gene match. The CDR3 covers 13 residues. For the CDR3, the DNA is TGTGCCAGTAGTATGGCGGGGGGCGAGACCCAGTACTTC. Translation gives CASSMAGGETQYF.

J is TRBJ2-7 and V is TRBV4-3, with TRBD2 identical over 10 bases. Germline V CDR1 and CDR2: LGHNA, YSLEER. This CDR3 has 16 amino acids. Trimming removed 2 bases from V and 4 bases from J; junction bases left unmatched: 8. The CDR3 is CASSQQLAGDSYEQYF. As DNA, the CDR3 is TGCGCCAGCAGCCAACAGCTAGCGGGAGATTCATACGAGCAGTACTTC.